This TCR beta chain was profiled in a study of CXCR3-negative and CXCR3-positive naive CD8 T cells. General study results and limits: Cryopreservation partially lowered CXCR3 expression, so most assays used fresh PBMCs. Comparably high diversity was seen in both naive subsets, and much lower diversity in memory CD8+ cells.

Investigators sorted each CD8+ T cell subset in triplicate, taking around 290,000 cells each time. To note about this clonotype: Its antigen is as yet unknown.

Looked up from germline, CDR1 is SEHNR and CDR2 is FQNEAQ (reference sequence). The CDR3 sequence is 17 residues long. UMI-labeled 5' RACE TRB cDNA libraries were prepared from the cells. Using the 5' RACE reads, TCRdb records one entry per CDR3 protein without DNA. This listing includes about 45,000 distinct CDR3 sequences. The chain couples TRBV7-9 to TRBJ2-2; TCRdb returns TRBD1, unconfirmable since there is no DNA. This clonotype was sampled from a human donor in good health. Some clones in this sample may be carry-over from other donors' samples. Sequenced input: memory CD8+ T cells from blood. The CDR3 sequence: CASSLPRTGIYTGELFF.